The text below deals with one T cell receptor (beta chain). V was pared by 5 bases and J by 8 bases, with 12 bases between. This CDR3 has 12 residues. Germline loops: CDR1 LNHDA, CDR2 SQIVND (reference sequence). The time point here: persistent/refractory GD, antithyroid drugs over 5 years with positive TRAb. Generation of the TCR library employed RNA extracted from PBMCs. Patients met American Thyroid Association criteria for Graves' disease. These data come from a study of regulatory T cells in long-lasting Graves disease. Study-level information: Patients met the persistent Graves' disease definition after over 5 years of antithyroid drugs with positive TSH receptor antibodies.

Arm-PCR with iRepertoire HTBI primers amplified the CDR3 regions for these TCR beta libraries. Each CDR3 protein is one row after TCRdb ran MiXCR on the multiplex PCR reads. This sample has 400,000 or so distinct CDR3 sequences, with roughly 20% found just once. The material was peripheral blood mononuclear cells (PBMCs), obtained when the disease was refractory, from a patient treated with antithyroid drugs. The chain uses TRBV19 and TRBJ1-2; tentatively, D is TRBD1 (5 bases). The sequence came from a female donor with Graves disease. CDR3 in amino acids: CASSEDMVGYTF. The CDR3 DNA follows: TGTGCCAGTAGTGAGGACATGGTGGGCTACACCTTC.